This T cell receptor (beta chain) emerged from a study of response to subunit inactivated influenza vaccine (dated by TCRdb to the late 2010s). About the study as a whole: Deep quantitative profiling of the T cell receptor repertoire was used in the study to follow responses to a trivalent subunit inactivated influenza vaccine. Here is what the overall study found, with its caveats: The authors proposed that each seasonal influenza vaccination may bring in only a limited number of new T cells.

The germline V and J ends show losses of 2 bases and 7 bases respectively, and no gene match explains 8 bases of the junction. The CDR3 has 15 amino acids, counting the end cysteine and phenylalanine. This entry keeps only the CDR3 DNA: 45 bases, framed from base 1. CDR1 and CDR2, per the germline V gene, are MDHEN and SYDVKM. This clonotype was seen a few times. Its binding antigen is unknown. The input lacks base qualities; no much larger clone sits a single base away. The library came from RT-PCR. Sequencing was performed on an Illumina HiSeq 2500. In-frame beta chains were kept once TCRdb had trimmed the public reads at Q25 with fastp and called clones with MiXCR. Rows with one shared CDR3 protein collapse into an entry with the most common genes and DNA. This sample has about 570,000 distinct CDR3 sequences in its table, and roughly 10% of those were observed once. Together, the top ten hold approximately 11% of the sample.

These data were likewise used in another study, on T cells expressing NK-cell markers. Reported in the second study: TCR beta cDNA libraries were made by 5'RACE template switching that added a universal primer site and unique molecular identifiers. Three sorted T-cell subsets (CD3+CD56+NKG2C+, CD3+CD56+NKG2C- and CD3+CD56-NKG2C+) from seven to nine donors had their TCR beta-chain repertoires profiled. Among the eight sequenced donors, seven were HCMV-seropositive and one was HCMV-seronegative. In several experiments an anti-gammadeltaTCR antibody was added to restrict sorting to alphabetaTCR-expressing T cells. For five or six donors, the dominant CD3+CD56+NKG2C+ clonotypes were among the top 10 CD8+ clonotypes and accounted for roughly 1.0-8% of CD8+ T cells. Those dominant clonotypes were again the most abundant among CD3+CD56-NKG2C+ cells in four donors, at roughly 25-60.1%. Whether the expanded NKG2C-expressing T cell clones were specific for HCMV antigens was left unclear. The study sequenced eight donors, all healthy volunteers chosen at random: three men and five women. A commercial ELISA kit detecting HCMV-specific IgG in serum was used to determine HCMV serostatus. Peripheral blood mononuclear cells were isolated from blood by Ficoll density gradient centrifugation. For about 6 donors, unsorted PBMC were also used to sequence bulk peripheral blood T-cell repertoires. cDNA synthesis was primed from the TCR beta constant segment, followed by two successive PCR amplification steps. Libraries were sequenced as 2 x 150 bp reads on Illumina HiSeq 2000/2500, MiSeq or NextSeq. Reads were demultiplexed and grouped by UMI with MIGEC, and clonotypes were assembled and quantified with MiTCR. To exclude erroneous sequences, only TCR cDNA sequences supported by at least two reads were retained. The tcR package was used for downstream repertoire analysis, and clonotypes were matched between fractions using CDR3 nucleotide sequence together with V segment. Antigen specificity was annotated against VDJdb with VDJmatch, allowing one amino acid substitution in CDR3.

The sample here was PBMCs from blood, taken on the day of vaccination. The V and J segments used are TRBV28 and TRBJ2-7; TRBD2 agrees with 10 junctional bases. The clonotype was recovered from a man aged 45-65 years who received an inactivated influenza vaccine. Donor details come from another sample of the same person, matched by shared clones. The nucleotides read TGTGCCAGCAGTTTAGCCCTAGCGGGAGTAAGGGAGCAGTACTTC. It codes for CASSLALAGVREQYF.